This T cell receptor beta chain came from a study of blood T cells in healthy people across ages. General study points: Diversity estimated from one million T cells was considered an underestimate. A roughly linear fall in TCR beta diversity per million T cells was seen with increasing age.

Turning to this clonotype: Its antigen is undetermined.

Healthy individuals of Caucasian origin from Russia, aged about 6 to 95, served as donors. The use of a sample-barcoded 5' primer and a J-beta primer mix characterized a second PCR of 7 to 11 cycles. TCRdb redid the calling of the 5' RACE reads with MiXCR, one entry per CDR3 protein. The repertoire includes around 1,900,000 distinct CDR3 sequences, approximately 40% of them detected once, and around 23% sits in the top ten. Germline V lookup: CDR1 MGHRA, CDR2 YSYEKL. Between the trimmed V and J ends, which lost 2 bases and 10 bases, there was a span of 14 bases. The CDR3 extends over 14 amino acids. This clonotype was obtained from a human donor in good health. The sample was blood. The chain uses TRBV4-1 and TRBJ1-4; D is perhaps TRBD1 (6 bases). CDR3: CASSQLGQSGKLFF. The CDR3 DNA sequence: TGCGCCAGCAGCCAACTAGGACAGAGTGGAAAACTGTTTTTT.